The T cell receptor (beta chain) under discussion was sequenced for a study of blood T cell repertoires in COVID-19. About the research overall: Spain, Italy and the United States supplied samples that represented acute and convalescent COVID-19.

As handled by the study authors: Amplification from reference gene primers served as the basis for estimated nucleated cell counts. The repertoire was sequenced with immunoSEQ multiplex PCR; TCRdb's copy has only in-frame clones and lacks some. V, J and clone size reflect that table, while D and trimming were determined from the DNA. This sample has 250,000 to 350,000 clones; approximately 86% occur once, and the top ten carry about 1.9%. CDR1 is MNHEY, CDR2 SMNVEV, per germline (reference sequence). Trimming removed 0 bases from V and 5 bases from J, with 7 bases in between. The CDR3 loop spans 13 amino acids. Turning to this clone: The same CDR3 also results from other DNA sequences found in this sample.

The chain combines TRBV27 with TRBJ1-1; possible D gene TRBD1, 5 bases. Sequencing used peripheral blood. This sequence originates from a woman under 40 who had recovered from COVID-19. The CDR3 region is CASSLSRGTEAFF. The CDR3 region has the DNA TGTGCCAGCAGTTTATCTAGGGGTACTGAAGCTTTCTTT.